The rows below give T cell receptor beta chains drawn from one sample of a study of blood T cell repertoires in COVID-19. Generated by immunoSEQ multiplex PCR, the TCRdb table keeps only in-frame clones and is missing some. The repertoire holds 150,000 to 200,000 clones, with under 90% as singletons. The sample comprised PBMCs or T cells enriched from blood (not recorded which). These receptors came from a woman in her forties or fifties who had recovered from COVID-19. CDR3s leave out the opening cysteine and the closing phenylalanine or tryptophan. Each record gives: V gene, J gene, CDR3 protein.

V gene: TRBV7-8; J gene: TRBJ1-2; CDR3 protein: ASSYRETNYGYT
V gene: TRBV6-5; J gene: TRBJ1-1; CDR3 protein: ASKAMGEAF
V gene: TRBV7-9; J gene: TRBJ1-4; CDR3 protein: ASSLAQGENEKLF
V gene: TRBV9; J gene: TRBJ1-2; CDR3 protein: ASSVGHNYGYT
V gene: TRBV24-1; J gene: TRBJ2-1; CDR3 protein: ATSGTKPSGYYDRAPNNEQF
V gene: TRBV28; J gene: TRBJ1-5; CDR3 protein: ASRVGNQPQH
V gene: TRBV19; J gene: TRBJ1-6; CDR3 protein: ASGDSNNSPLH
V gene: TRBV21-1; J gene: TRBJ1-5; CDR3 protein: ASSKDGGASNQPQH
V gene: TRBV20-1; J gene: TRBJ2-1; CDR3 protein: SAIYNEQF
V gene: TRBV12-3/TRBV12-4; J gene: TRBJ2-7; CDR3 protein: ASKNSSYEQY